The 17 T cell receptor beta chains listed next were all sequenced from one sample in a study of response to subunit inactivated influenza vaccine. A single record per CDR3 protein comes from TCRdb applying MiXCR to the RT-PCR reads. The sample yields about 170,000 distinct CDR3 sequences, over 8.5% seen once. The material was CD8+ T cells sorted from PBMCs, obtained roughly 24 months after vaccination. These receptor sequences come from a man in his fifties or sixties who received an inactivated influenza vaccine.

This chain uses TRBV27 with TRBJ2-3, with 9 nucleotides matching TRBD1. The CDR3 totals 15 residues. V was pared by 5 bases and J by 3 bases, with 6 bases of the junction left unmatched. Germline V lookup: CDR1 MNHEY, CDR2 SMNVEV (reference sequence). DNA for the CDR3: TGTGCCAGCAGTCCCGGGACAGGGATAACAGATACGCAGTATTTT. It yields the protein CASSPGTGITDTQYF.

This clonotype was picked up a small number of times. The chain carries TRBV13 and TRBJ2-1, with 8 bases matching TRBD2. CDR3 size: 15 residues. Germline V gene lookup returns CDR1 PRHDT and CDR2 FYEKMQ (reference sequence). J lost 9 bases, V lost 5 bases, and 12 bases had no gene match. In nucleotides, the CDR3 is TGTGCCAGCAGCGATCGAGCGGGAGCCGCATTTGAGCAGTTCTTC. Translation: CASSDRAGAAFEQFF.

The chain is built from TRBV29-1 and TRBJ2-5; D remains unclear. Trimming stripped 6 bases from V and 1 base from J, with 15 bases between. This CDR3 has 14 amino acids. The germline CDR1 and CDR2 sequences are SQVTM and ANQGSEA. In nucleotides, the CDR3 is TGCAGCGTGAGACCCCTTTGGGGCCAAGAGACCCAGTACTTC. Its translation is CSVRPLWGQETQYF.

V usage is TRBV13 and J usage is TRBJ2-6; D is uncertain. The CDR3 consists of 13 residues. Germline V gene sequence: CDR1 PRHDT, CDR2 FYEKMQ (reference sequence). Trimming stripped 5 bases from V and 4 bases from J, with 6 bases between. CDR3 region: CASSTWGANVLTF. The CDR3 DNA follows: TGTGCCAGCAGCACCTGGGGGGCCAACGTCCTGACTTTC.

The chain joins TRBV6-1 to TRBJ2-2; 7 nucleotides line up with TRBD2. Germline V gene lookup returns CDR1 MNHNS and CDR2 SASEGT. Trimming removed 6 bases from V and 7 bases from J; junction bases left unmatched: 11. The CDR3 has 15 amino acids. CDR3 DNA: TGTGCCAGCAGATGGGCAGCGGGATCGAACGGGGAGCTGTTTTTT. Translated, it gives CASRWAAGSNGELFF.

This clonotype was counted between two and nine times. The rearrangement uses TRBV7-9 and TRBJ2-7; 7 bases match TRBD1. This CDR3 contains 15 residues. Germline values: CDR1 SEHNR, CDR2 FQNEAQ (reference sequence). V was pared by 5 bases and J by 0 bases, with 7 bases of the junction left unmatched. CDR3 sequence (DNA): TGTGCCAGCAGCACGTGGGACAGTAGCTCCTACGAGCAGTACTTC. Translated: CASSTWDSSSYEQYF.

This clonotype was counted only a few times. This chain uses TRBV7-3 with TRBJ2-7, with TRBD1 identical over 9 bases. The germline CDR1 and CDR2 sequences are SGHTA and FQGTGA. Trimming took 5 bases from V and 5 from J; bases not matched to a gene: 4. CDR3 size: 13 residues. The CDR3 loop is CASSPDRGHEQYF. For the CDR3, the DNA is TGTGCCAGCAGCCCGGACAGGGGACACGAGCAGTACTTC.

This clonotype has more than one count but fewer than ten. The chain employs TRBV29-1 and TRBJ2-5, with D unclear. Trimming left V 0 bases short and J 5 bases short, with 16 bases between. CDR1 is SQVTM and CDR2 is ANQGSEA in the germline V gene. This CDR3 region has 15 residues. CDR3 loop: CSVEDRVRKVETQYF. The CDR3 nucleotides read TGCAGCGTTGAAGATCGAGTGAGAAAGGTGGAGACCCAGTACTTC.

This clonotype was observed a few times. This rearrangement joins TRBV28 to TRBJ2-3, with D maybe TRBD2 (6 bases). Germline assignment: CDR1 MDHEN and CDR2 SYDVKM. Trimming left V 3 bases short and J 3 bases short, with 19 bases between. The CDR3 loop spans 17 amino acids. DNA of the CDR3: TGTGCCAGCAGTTTCCCCACATTAAAAGGGAGGACAGATACGCAGTATTTT. It specifies CASSFPTLKGRTDTQYF.

Ten or more counts support this clonotype. The gene calls are TRBV29-1 and TRBJ1-1, with a tentative D call TRBD1 (5 bases). Trimming shortened V by 3 bases and J by 7 bases, and 18 bases separated the two germline ends. The CDR3 has 14 residues. Germline V lookup: CDR1 SQVTM, CDR2 ANQGSEA. The CDR3 loop reads CSVEGRAGNYEAFF. The CDR3 coding sequence is TGCAGCGTTGAGGGAAGGGCAGGGAATTATGAAGCTTTCTTT.

V is TRBV28 and J is TRBJ2-2, with TRBD2 matching over 8 bases. The CDR3 is 18 amino acids. Per germline, CDR1 MDHEN and CDR2 SYDVKM. Trimming took 2 bases from V and 3 from J; bases not matched to a gene: 11. CDR3 coding DNA: TGTGCCAGCAGTTTAATCCCCGCGGGAGGTTGGGACACCGGGGAGCTGTTTTTT. As protein: CASSLIPAGGWDTGELFF.

This rearrangement joins TRBV30 to TRBJ2-1; D possibly matches TRBD1 or TRBD2 (5 bases each). V shed 2 bases and J shed 4 bases, with 15 bases lying between them. From germline, CDR1 is GTSNPN and CDR2 SVGIG (reference sequence). This CDR3 comprises 15 residues. CDR3 sequence reads: CAWSPRDGIYNEQFF. DNA of the CDR3: TGTGCCTGGAGTCCTCGGGACGGAATTTACAATGAGCAGTTCTTC.

This clonotype was recorded a few times. J is TRBJ2-2 and V is TRBV28, with 8 bases matching TRBD1. There are 16 residues in the CDR3. From germline, CDR1 is MDHEN and CDR2 SYDVKM. V was clipped by 3 bases and J by 4 bases; unmatched bases: 7. CDR3: CASSFFQGASTGELFF. The CDR3 bases are TGTGCCAGCAGTTTTTTCCAGGGGGCTAGCACCGGGGAGCTGTTTTTT.

This clonotype was picked up a small number of times. The chain uses TRBV6-5 and TRBJ1-6; no clear D. Germline-derived CDR1 and CDR2 are MNHEY and SVGAGI. V gave up 2 bases and J gave up 0 bases, with 2 bases separating them. The CDR3 runs to 14 residues. The CDR3 sequence: CASSYNSYNSPLHF. The DNA for the CDR3 is TGTGCCAGCAGTTACAACTCCTATAATTCACCCCTCCACTTT.

There are many counts of this clonotype. V and J are TRBV20-1 and TRBJ2-3; D remains unclear. Per germline, CDR1 DFQATT and CDR2 SNEGSKA (reference sequence). V was pared by 1 base and J by 0 bases, with 5 bases between. This CDR3 region has 13 residues. The CDR3 protein is CSARVLSTDTQYF. CDR3 sequence (DNA): TGCAGTGCTAGAGTTCTGAGCACAGATACGCAGTATTTT.

The genes are TRBV10-1 and TRBJ2-1; 7 positions match TRBD2. The CDR3 runs to 16 residues. J lost 6 bases, V lost 0 bases, and 8 bases had no gene match. Germline-derived CDR1 and CDR2 are WNHNN and SYGVQD (reference sequence). The CDR3 sequence: CASSESMASGTNEQFF. The CDR3 DNA follows: TGCGCCAGCAGTGAGTCGATGGCTAGCGGAACCAATGAGCAGTTCTTC.

The chain joins TRBV11-2 to TRBJ2-7; 12 bases fit TRBD2. Trimming cost V 5 bases and J 4 bases; bases outside gene matches: 9. The CDR3 runs 16 residues. Per the germline V gene, CDR1 is SGHAT and CDR2 is FQNNGV. CDR3 loop: CASSGRTSGNLYEQYF. CDR3 coding DNA: TGTGCCAGCAGCGGGCGGACTAGCGGGAACCTTTACGAGCAGTACTTC.